These 17 T cell receptor beta chains originate from one sample sequenced in a study of blood T cell repertoires in COVID-19. The table came from immunoSEQ multiplex PCR; TCRdb's copy has only in-frame clones and leaves some out. The sample records 150,000 to 200,000 clones, about 74% being singletons. The sequencing input was peripheral blood. These receptors were collected from a woman of 80 years or more with acute or convalescent COVID-19.

The chain employs TRBV7-9 and TRBJ1-2; 10 bases fit TRBD1. The germline CDR1 and CDR2 sequences are SEHNR and FQNEAQ (reference sequence). This CDR3 spans 14 amino acids. Losses at the gene ends were 4 bases for V and 6 bases for J; bases not matched to a gene: 5. The CDR3 sequence: CASSSTGTGDGYTF. The CDR3 nucleotides read TGTGCCAGCAGCTCCACCGGGACAGGGGATGGCTACACCTTC.

Comments on this clone: The identical CDR3 is also encoded by other nucleotide sequences in the sample. CDR3 DNA: TGTGCCAGTAGTATTCGGGGACAGGCCAATCAGCCCCAGCATTTT. Translation: CASSIRGQANQPQHF. The chain joins TRBV19 to TRBJ1-5; the match to TRBD1 covers 8 bases. Trimming removed 3 bases from V and 3 bases from J; junction bases left unmatched: 4. CDR3 length equals 15 residues. Germline CDR1 and CDR2: LNHDA and SQIVND (reference sequence).

This chain links TRBV2 with TRBJ2-7; 8 nucleotides match TRBD1. The CDR3 extends over 15 amino acids. V was clipped by 2 bases and J by 6 bases; unmatched bases: 9. CDR1 and CDR2 from the germline V gene are SNHLY and FYNNEI. The CDR3 loop is CASSEMDREAPEQYF. CDR3 DNA: TGTGCCAGCAGTGAAATGGACAGGGAGGCTCCCGAGCAGTACTTC.

This chain connects TRBV28 to TRBJ1-3; D is perhaps TRBD1 (5 bases). This CDR3 spans 17 amino acids. V was cut by 4 bases and J by 1 base, with 17 bases left in between. Germline assignment: CDR1 MDHEN and CDR2 SYDVKM. As DNA, the CDR3 is TGTGCCAGCAGTTGGACACTTCTTCACGCATCTGGAAACACCATATATTTT. Translated: CASSWTLLHASGNTIYF.

V usage is TRBV7-2 and J usage is TRBJ2-7, with D perhaps matching TRBD1 (6 bases). Germline CDR1 is SGHTA and CDR2 is FQGNSA. The CDR3 covers 14 residues. V was clipped by 2 bases and J by 4 bases, with 12 bases between them. In nucleotides, the CDR3 is TGTGCCAGCAGCTTACTCAAACAGGGATACGAGCAGTACTTC. Its translation is CASSLLKQGYEQYF.

The sample holds one count of this clone. This chain joins TRBV28 and TRBJ1-3, with 7 positions matching TRBD1. This CDR3 is built from 15 residues. Germline CDR1 reads MDHEN; CDR2 reads SYDVKM. V shed 2 bases and J 6 bases; nucleotides not matched to a gene: 7. In nucleotides, the CDR3 is TGTGCCAGCAGTTTACTGCCAGGGGGTACAAACACCATATATTTT. This sequence encodes CASSLLPGGTNTIYF.

This chain joins TRBV7-2 and TRBJ1-2; D is possibly TRBD1 (6 bases). V was cut by 5 bases and J by 2 bases, with 6 bases left in between. In germline, CDR1 is SGHTA, CDR2 FQGNSA. There are 12 residues in the CDR3. The chain's CDR3 is CASSQGNYGYTF. The CDR3 DNA reads as TGTGCCAGCAGCCAGGGGAACTATGGCTACACCTTC.

The chain carries TRBV5-1 and TRBJ1-5, with 9 bases fitting TRBD1. CDR1 and CDR2 (germline): SGHRS, YFSETQ. CDR3 size: 14 residues. The trim removed 4 bases at V and 6 bases at J, leaving 5 bases unmatched. The CDR3 coding sequence is TGCGCCAGCAGCCTACAGGGGGCCGGTCAGCCCCAGCATTTT. It yields the protein CASSLQGAGQPQHF.

The chain employs TRBV28 and TRBJ1-1; D might be TRBD1 (6 bases). The CDR3 runs to 11 residues. Germline CDR1 MDHEN, CDR2 SYDVKM. Trimming took 5 bases from V and 14 from J, leaving 15 bases between them. CDR3 nucleotides: TGTGCCAGCAGTACCGACAGGAGGCGCTTCTTT. Residues: CASSTDRRRFF.

This clone rates as medium-sized. The chain carries TRBV5-1 and TRBJ2-2, with D perhaps TRBD2 (5 bases). Germline V lookup: CDR1 SGHRS, CDR2 YFSETQ. This CDR3 comprises 14 residues. The V gene lost 7 bases and the J gene lost 9 bases, with 19 bases spanning the gap. The CDR3 loop reads CASSYPREARELFF. CDR3 nucleotides: TGCGCCAGCTCGTACCCCCGGGAAGCCCGGGAGCTGTTTTTT.

The rearrangement links TRBV4-1 to TRBJ1-3; tentative D call: TRBD1 (5 bases). This CDR3 has 18 residues. The germline CDR1 and CDR2 sequences are MGHRA and YSYEKL. Trimming removed 0 bases at V and 3 bases at J, with 18 bases between. CDR3 DNA sequence: TGCGCCAGCAGCCAAGATTTTGCGTTGATAGGGGTTGGAAACACCATATATTTT. Translation: CASSQDFALIGVGNTIYF.

The CDR3 nucleotides read TGTGCCAGCAGCCCCGAGACTAGCGGGGGAAGCTCCTACGAGCAGTACTTC. Protein sequence: CASSPETSGGSSYEQYF. The chain recombines TRBV5-4 with TRBJ2-7; TRBD2 aligns across 12 bases. The CDR3 contains 17 residues. Trimming cost V 4 bases and J 0 bases; bases outside gene matches: 8. Germline V CDR1 and CDR2: SGHNT, YYREEE (reference sequence).

V and J are TRBV21-1 and TRBJ2-1; whether TRBD1, the table's D call, matches the DNA was not checked. TRBV21-1 is shown as a pseudogene. The CDR3 loop spans 15 amino acids. CDR3 sequence: CASSKGPRGRNEQFF. In nucleotides, the CDR3 is TGTGCCAGCAGCAAAGGTCCCAGGGGGCGCAATGAGCAGTTCTTC.

This chain links TRBV5-1 with TRBJ1-1, with 9 positions matching TRBD1. Germline values: CDR1 SGHRS, CDR2 YFSETQ. The CDR3 sequence is 15 residues long. V lost 4 bases and J lost 3; bases outside the gene matches: 7. The CDR3 region is CASSTGTGLYTEAFF. The DNA of the CDR3 is TGCGCCAGCAGCACAGGGACAGGGTTGTACACTGAAGCTTTCTTT.

This chain links TRBV10-3 with TRBJ2-6; tentatively, D is TRBD2 (5 bases). This CDR3 contains 17 residues. The germline gives CDR1 ENHRY, CDR2 SYGVKD. The V gene lost 3 bases and the J gene lost 3 bases, with 15 bases spanning the gap. CDR3 sequence: CAISEGYGLGGANVLTF. CDR3 DNA: TGTGCCATCAGTGAAGGGTATGGACTCGGTGGGGCCAACGTCCTGACTTTC.

This sequence joins TRBV19 and TRBJ1-1; tentatively, D is TRBD1 (6 bases). With 3 bases removed from V and 11 bases from J, the gap between germline ends came to 13 bases. The V gene's germline CDR1 is LNHDA and CDR2 SQIVND (reference sequence). CDR3 length: 12 residues. CDR3 amino acids: CASSILGAGAFF. CDR3 bases: TGTGCCAGTAGTATTTTGGGGGCCGGCGCTTTCTTT.

V is TRBV28 and J is TRBJ2-1; maybe TRBD1 (5 bases). Germline assignment: CDR1 MDHEN and CDR2 SYDVKM. The length of the CDR3 is 15 residues. V lost 9 bases and J 4 bases, leaving 19 bases between the germline ends. In DNA, the CDR3 is TGTGCCAGTATTGGGGCGGCCGCCCTTTACAATGAGCAGTTCTTC. Protein: CASIGAAALYNEQFF.